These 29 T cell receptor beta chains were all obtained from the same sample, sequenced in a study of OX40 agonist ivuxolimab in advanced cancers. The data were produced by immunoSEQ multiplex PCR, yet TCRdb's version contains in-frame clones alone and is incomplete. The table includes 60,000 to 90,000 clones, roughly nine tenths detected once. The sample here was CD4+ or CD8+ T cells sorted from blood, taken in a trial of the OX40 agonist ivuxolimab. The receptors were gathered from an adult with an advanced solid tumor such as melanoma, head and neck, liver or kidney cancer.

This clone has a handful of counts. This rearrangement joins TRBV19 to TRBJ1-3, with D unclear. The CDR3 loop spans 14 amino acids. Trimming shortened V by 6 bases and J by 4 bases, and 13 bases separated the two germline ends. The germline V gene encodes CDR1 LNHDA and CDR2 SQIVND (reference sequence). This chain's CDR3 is CASSRGNGGNTIYF. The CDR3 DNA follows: TGTGCCAGTAGCCGTGGGAACGGGGGAAACACCATATATTTT.

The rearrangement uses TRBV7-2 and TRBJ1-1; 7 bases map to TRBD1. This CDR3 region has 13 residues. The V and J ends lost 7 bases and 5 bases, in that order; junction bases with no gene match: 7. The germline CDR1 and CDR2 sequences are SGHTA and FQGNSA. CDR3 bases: TGTGCCAGCAAAGGAGGGGGCTTGACTGAAGCTTTCTTT. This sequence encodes CASKGGGLTEAFF.

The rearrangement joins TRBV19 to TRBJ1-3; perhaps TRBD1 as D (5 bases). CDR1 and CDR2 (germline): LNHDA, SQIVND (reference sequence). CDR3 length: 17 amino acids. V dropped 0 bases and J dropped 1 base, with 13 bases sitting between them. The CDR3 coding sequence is TGTGCCAGTAGTATAGATGCCGCGCAGGGTTCTGGAAACACCATATATTTT. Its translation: CASSIDAAQGSGNTIYF.

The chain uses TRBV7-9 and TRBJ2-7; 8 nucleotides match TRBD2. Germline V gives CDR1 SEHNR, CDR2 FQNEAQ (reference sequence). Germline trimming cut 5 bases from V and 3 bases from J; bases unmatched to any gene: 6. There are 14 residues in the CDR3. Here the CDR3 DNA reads TGTGCCAGCAGCCCCACTAGCGGAGGCTACGAGCAGTACTTC. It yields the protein CASSPTSGGYEQYF.

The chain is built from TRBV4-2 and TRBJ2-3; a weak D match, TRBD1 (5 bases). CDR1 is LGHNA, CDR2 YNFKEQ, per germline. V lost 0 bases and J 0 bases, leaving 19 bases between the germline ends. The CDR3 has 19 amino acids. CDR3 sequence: CASSQDPSRVARSTDTQYF. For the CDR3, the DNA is TGTGCCAGCAGCCAAGATCCCAGCAGGGTCGCTCGTAGCACAGATACGCAGTATTTT.

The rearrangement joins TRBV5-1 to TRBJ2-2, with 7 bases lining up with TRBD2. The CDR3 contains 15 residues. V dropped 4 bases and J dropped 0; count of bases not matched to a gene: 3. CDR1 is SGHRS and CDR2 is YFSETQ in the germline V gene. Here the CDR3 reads CASSIGTTNTGELFF. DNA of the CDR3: TGCGCCAGCAGCATCGGGACTACGAACACCGGGGAGCTGTTTTTT.

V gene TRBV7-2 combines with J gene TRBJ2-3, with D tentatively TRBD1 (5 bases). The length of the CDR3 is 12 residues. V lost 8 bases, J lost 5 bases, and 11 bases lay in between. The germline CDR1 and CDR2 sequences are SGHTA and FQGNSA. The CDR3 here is CASRFGQDTQYF. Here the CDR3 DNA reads TGTGCCAGCCGATTCGGACAAGATACGCAGTATTTT.

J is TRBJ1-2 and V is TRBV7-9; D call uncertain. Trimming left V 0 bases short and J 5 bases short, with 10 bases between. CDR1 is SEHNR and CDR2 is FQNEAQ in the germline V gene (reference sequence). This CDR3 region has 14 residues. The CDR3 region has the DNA TGTGCCAGCAGCTTAGCGGCGGGAGAATATGGCTACACCTTC. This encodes CASSLAAGEYGYTF. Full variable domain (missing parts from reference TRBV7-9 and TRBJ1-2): DTGVSQNPRHKITKRGQNVTFRCDPISEHNRLYWYRQTLGQGPEFLTYFQNEAQLEKSRLLSDRFSAERPKGSFSTLEIQRTEQGDSAMYLCASSLAAGEYGYTFGSGTRLTVV.

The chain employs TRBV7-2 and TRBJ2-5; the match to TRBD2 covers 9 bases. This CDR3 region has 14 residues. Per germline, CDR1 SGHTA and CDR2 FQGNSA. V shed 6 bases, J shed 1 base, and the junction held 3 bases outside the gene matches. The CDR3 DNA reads TGTGCCAGCAGGGTAGCGGGGGTCCAAGAGACCCAGTACTTC. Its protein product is CASRVAGVQETQYF. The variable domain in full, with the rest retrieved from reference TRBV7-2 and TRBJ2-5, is GAGVSQSPSNKVTEKGKDVELRCDPISGHTALYWYRQSLGQGLEFLIYFQGNSAPDKSGLPSDRFSAERTGGSVSTLTIQRTQQEDSAVYLCASRVAGVQETQYFGPGTRLLVL.

The chain's CDR3 is CASKGLNTEAFF. In DNA, the CDR3 is TGTGCCAGCAAGGGCCTGAACACTGAAGCTTTCTTT. The rearrangement links TRBV2 to TRBJ1-1; D unresolved. This CDR3 is built from 12 residues. Per the germline V gene, CDR1 is SNHLY and CDR2 is FYNNEI. The V end was cut by 7 bases, the J end by 0 bases, with 6 bases between.

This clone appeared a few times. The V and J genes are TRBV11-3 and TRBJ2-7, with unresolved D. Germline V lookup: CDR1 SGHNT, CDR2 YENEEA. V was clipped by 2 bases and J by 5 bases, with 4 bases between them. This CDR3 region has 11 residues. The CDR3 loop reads CASSLTDEQYF. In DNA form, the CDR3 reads TGTGCCAGCAGCTTAACGGACGAGCAGTACTTC.

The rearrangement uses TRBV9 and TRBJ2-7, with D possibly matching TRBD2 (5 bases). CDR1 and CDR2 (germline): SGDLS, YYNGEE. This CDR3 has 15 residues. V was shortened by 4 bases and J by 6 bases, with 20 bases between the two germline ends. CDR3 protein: CASSPVEGSWSEQYF. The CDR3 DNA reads TGTGCCAGCAGCCCCGTCGAAGGGAGTTGGTCCGAGCAGTACTTC.

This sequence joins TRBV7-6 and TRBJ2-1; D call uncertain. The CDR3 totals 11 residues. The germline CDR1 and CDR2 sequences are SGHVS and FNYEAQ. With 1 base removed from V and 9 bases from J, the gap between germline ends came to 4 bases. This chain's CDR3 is CASSLVGEQFF. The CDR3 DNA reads TGTGCCAGCAGCTTAGTAGGTGAGCAGTTCTTC.

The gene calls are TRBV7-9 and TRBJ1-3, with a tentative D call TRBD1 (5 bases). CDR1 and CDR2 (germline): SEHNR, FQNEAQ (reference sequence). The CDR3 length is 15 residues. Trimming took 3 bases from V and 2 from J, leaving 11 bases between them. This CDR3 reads CASSFTQGTGNTIYF. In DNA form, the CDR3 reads TGTGCCAGCAGCTTTACCCAGGGAACTGGAAACACCATATATTTT.

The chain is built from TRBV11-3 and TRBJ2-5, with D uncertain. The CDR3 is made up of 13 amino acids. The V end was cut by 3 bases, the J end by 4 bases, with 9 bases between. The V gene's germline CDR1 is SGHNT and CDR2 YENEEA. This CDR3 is CASSFAKGETQYF. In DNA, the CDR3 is TGTGCCAGCAGCTTTGCTAAAGGAGAGACCCAGTACTTC.

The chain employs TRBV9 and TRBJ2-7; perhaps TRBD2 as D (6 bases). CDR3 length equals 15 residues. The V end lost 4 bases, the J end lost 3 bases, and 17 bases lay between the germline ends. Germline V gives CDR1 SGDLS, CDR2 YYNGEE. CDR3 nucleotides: TGTGCCAGCAGCCGACTTGGGGGGAGCGGCTACGAGCAGTACTTC. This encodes CASSRLGGSGYEQYF.

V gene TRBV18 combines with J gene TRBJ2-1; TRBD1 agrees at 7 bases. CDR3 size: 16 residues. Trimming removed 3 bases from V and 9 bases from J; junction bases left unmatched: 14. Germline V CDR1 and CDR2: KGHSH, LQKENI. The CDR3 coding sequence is TGTGCCAGCTCACCTGCCGGGACAGCGGTGGGCGGTGAGCAGTTCTTC. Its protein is CASSPAGTAVGGEQFF.

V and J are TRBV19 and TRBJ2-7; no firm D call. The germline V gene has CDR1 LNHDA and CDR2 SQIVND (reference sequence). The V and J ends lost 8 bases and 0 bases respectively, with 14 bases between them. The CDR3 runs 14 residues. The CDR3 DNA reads TGTGCCAGTTCGATTGACCCAAGCTCCTACGAGCAGTACTTC. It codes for CASSIDPSSYEQYF.

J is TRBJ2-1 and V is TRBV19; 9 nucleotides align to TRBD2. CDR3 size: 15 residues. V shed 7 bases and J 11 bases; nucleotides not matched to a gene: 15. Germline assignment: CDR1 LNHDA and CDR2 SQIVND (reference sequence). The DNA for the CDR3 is TGTGCCAGTAATGGTGCTAGCGGGGCCCGCGGTAAGCAGTTCTTC. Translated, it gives CASNGASGARGKQFF.

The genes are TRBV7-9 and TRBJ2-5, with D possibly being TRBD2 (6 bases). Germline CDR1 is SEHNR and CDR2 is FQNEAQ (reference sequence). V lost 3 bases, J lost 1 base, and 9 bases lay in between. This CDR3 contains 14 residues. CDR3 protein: CASSFRDFQETQYF. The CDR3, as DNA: TGTGCCAGCAGCTTCCGGGACTTCCAAGAGACCCAGTACTTC.

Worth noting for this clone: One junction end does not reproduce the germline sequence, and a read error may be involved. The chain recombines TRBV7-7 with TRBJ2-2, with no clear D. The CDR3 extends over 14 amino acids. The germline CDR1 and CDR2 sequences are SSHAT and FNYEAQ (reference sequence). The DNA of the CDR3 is TGTGCTAGCAGCCCTAGACAGAACACCGGGGAGCTGTTTTTT. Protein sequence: CASSPRQNTGELFF.

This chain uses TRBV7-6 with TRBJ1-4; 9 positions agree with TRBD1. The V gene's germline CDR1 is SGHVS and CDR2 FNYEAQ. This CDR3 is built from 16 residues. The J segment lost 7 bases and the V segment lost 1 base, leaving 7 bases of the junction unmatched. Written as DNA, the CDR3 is TGTGCCAGCAGCTTAGAAGTGGGACAGGGTAGTGAAAAACTGTTTTTT. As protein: CASSLEVGQGSEKLFF.

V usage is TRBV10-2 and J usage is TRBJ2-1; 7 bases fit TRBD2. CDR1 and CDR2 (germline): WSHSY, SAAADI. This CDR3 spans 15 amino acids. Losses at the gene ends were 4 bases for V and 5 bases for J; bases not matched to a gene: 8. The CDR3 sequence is CASSVLAGLNNEQFF. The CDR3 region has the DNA TGCGCCAGCAGTGTATTAGCGGGTCTAAACAATGAGCAGTTCTTC.

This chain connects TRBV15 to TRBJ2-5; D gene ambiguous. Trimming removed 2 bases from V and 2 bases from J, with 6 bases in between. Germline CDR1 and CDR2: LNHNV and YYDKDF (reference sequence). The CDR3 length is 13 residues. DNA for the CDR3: TGTGCCACCAGCAGATCAGTTCAAGAGACCCAGTACTTC. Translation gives CATSRSVQETQYF.

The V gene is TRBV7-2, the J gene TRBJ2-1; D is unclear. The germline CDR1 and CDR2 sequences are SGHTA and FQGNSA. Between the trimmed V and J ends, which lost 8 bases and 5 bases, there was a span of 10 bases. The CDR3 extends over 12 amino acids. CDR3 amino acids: CASRGDHNEQFF. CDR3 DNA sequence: TGTGCCAGCCGCGGCGACCACAATGAGCAGTTCTTC.

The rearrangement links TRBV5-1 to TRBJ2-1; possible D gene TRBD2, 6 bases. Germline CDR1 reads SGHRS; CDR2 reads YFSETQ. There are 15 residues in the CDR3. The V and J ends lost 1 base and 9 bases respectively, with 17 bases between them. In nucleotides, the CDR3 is TGCGCCAGCAGCTTGCTGGAGGGTGGGGTGGGTGAGCAGTTCTTC. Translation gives CASSLLEGGVGEQFF. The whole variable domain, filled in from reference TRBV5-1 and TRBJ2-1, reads KAGVTQTPRYLIKTRGQQVTLSCSPISGHRSVSWYQQTPGQGLQFLFEYFSETQRNKGNFPGRFSGRQFSNSRSEMNVSTLELGDSALYLCASSLLEGGVGEQFFGPGTRLTVL.

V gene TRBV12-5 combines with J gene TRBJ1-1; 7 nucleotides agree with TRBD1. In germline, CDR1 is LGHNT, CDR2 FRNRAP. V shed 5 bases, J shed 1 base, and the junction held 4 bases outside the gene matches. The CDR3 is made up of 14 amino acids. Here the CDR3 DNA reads TGTGCTAGTGGTAACAGGGGCTCGAACACTGAAGCTTTCTTT. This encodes CASGNRGSNTEAFF.

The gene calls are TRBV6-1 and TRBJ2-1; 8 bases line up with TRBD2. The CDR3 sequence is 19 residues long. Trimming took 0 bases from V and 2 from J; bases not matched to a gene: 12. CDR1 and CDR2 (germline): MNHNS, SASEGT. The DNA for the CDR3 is TGTGCCAGCAGTGAAGCCCCCAGCGGGAGCTCGAGTACCTACAATGAGCAGTTCTTC. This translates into CASSEAPSGSSSTYNEQFF.

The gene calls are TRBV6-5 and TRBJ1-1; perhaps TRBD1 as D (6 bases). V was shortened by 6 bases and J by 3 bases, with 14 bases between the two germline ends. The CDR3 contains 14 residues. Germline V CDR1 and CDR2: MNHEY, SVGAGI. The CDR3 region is CASSGRGRDTEAFF. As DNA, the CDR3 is TGTGCCAGCAGCGGGAGGGGGAGAGACACTGAAGCTTTCTTT.